This entry lists 5 T cell receptor beta chains sequenced from one sample in a study of a mutant IDH1 vaccine in newly diagnosed glioma. Time point reported: week 47, end of study. The vaccine gave 300 ug of a 20-mer mutant IDH1 peptide subcutaneously per dose. These receptors are not linked to any known antigen. TCRdb keeps only in-frame clones here, not all; method: immunoSEQ multiplex PCR. The table records tens of thousands of clones, 65% of them present only once. The input for sequencing was peripheral blood mononuclear cells (PBMCs), taken from a glioma patient whose treatment included an IDH1 peptide vaccine. The receptors were gathered from a man aged 40-50 years with glioma. Some clones in this sample may be carry-over from other donors' samples.

The chain uses TRBV15 and TRBJ2-1; a weak D match, TRBD2 (5 bases). The CDR3 extends over 13 amino acids. Germline V gene sequence: CDR1 LNHNV, CDR2 YYDKDF (reference sequence). Deletions cut 1 base from V and 10 bases from J, with 11 bases between. CDR3: CATSRVPSGEQFF. Here the CDR3 DNA reads TGTGCCACCAGCAGAGTCCCATCGGGGGAGCAGTTCTTC.

The chain links TRBV7-2 to TRBJ1-2; unclear D gene. The V gene lost 5 bases and the J gene lost 11 bases, with 15 bases spanning the gap. The CDR3 is 12 amino acids. Germline CDR1 and CDR2: SGHTA and FQGNSA. The CDR3 loop reads CASSLRSSGYTF. The CDR3 DNA reads as TGTGCCAGCAGCCTGCGAAGCTCCGGGTACACCTTC.

The V and J genes are TRBV6-5 and TRBJ1-1; D gene uncertain. The germline gives CDR1 MNHEY, CDR2 SVGAGI. This CDR3 contains 12 residues. The V end was cut by 6 bases, the J end by 11 bases, with 16 bases between. CDR3 nucleotide sequence: TGTGCCAGCAGCCAACCCCCCGGCGGCGCTTTCTTT. It is translated as CASSQPPGGAFF.

The rearrangement uses TRBV30 and TRBJ2-7; no clear D. The CDR3 runs 13 residues. Germline CDR1 GTSNPN, CDR2 SVGIG (reference sequence). The V end was cut by 2 bases, the J end by 7 bases, with 15 bases between. In DNA, the CDR3 is TGTGCCTGGAGTCACGATGGGTCGCGGGAGCAGTACTTC. Protein sequence: CAWSHDGSREQYF. The full variable domain, its missing parts supplied by reference TRBV30 and TRBJ2-7, is SQTIHQWPATLVQPVGSPLSLECTVEGTSNPNLYWYRQAAGRGLQLLFYSVGIGQISSEVPQNLSASRPQDRQFILSSKKLLLSDSGFYLCAWSHDGSREQYFGPGTRLTVT.

The chain recombines TRBV18 with TRBJ2-5; D possibly matches TRBD1 or TRBD2 (5 bases each). Trimming stripped 4 bases from V and 3 bases from J, with 15 bases between. In germline, CDR1 is KGHSH, CDR2 LQKENI. The CDR3 totals 15 residues. The CDR3 loop reads CASSLSGGREETQYF. The DNA of the CDR3 is TGTGCCAGCTCACTTTCTGGGGGACGTGAAGAGACCCAGTACTTC.